This TCR beta chain stems from a study of patients and donors after allogeneic stem cell transplantation. TCRdb re-analysed the RT-PCR reads in MiXCR, keeping a single row per CDR3 protein. This table has hundreds of thousands of distinct CDR3 sequences, less than 50% appearing once. This clonotype has a handful of counts. The germline V gene has CDR1 SGDLS and CDR2 YYNGEE. The V end was cut by 3 bases, the J end by 4 bases, with 8 bases between. The CDR3 totals 13 residues. The material sequenced was blood, either unsorted or a sorted T cell fraction (not recorded which). The chain has TRBV9 and TRBJ2-1; D remains ambiguous. This TCR was sampled from a human donor who was either an allogeneic HSCT recipient or a stem cell or donor lymphocyte infusion donor (not recorded which). It is not recorded whose cells these are; they may come from a transplant donor. CDR3 protein: CASSASQYNEQFF. DNA for the CDR3: TGTGCCAGCAGCGCCTCCCAGTACAATGAGCAGTTCTTC.